These 16 T cell receptor beta chains originate from one sample sequenced in a study of T cells in Graves' hyperthyroidism and ophthalmopathy (dated by TCRdb to between 2018 and 2021). The method was multiplex PCR. TCRdb names Illumina HiSeq 2000 as the instrument used. TCR beta CDR3 regions were amplified from RNA transcripts. The first round of RT-PCR for the TCR CDR3 was performed with the HTBI primer set and the Qiagen OneStep RT-PCR kit. Through fastp at Q25 and MiXCR, TCRdb rebuilt clones from the public reads, retaining in-frame beta chains. Each record represents a unique CDR3 protein, reported with the most common genes and DNA among its rows. This sample gives hundreds of thousands of distinct CDR3 sequences in total; less than 15% of them show up just once. The top ten clonotypes cover roughly a tenth of the sample. Sequencing was done on a sample of blood. These receptors were taken from a woman under 30 with Graves' hyperthyroidism.

V gene TRBV7-8 combines with J gene TRBJ2-5; D call uncertain. The length of the CDR3 is 16 residues. Deletions cut 1 base from V and 3 bases from J, with 15 bases between. The V gene's germline CDR1 is SGHVS and CDR2 FQNEAQ. The CDR3 reads CASSLGLSGPKETQYF. Written as DNA, the CDR3 is TGTGCCAGCAGCTTAGGCCTTTCGGGCCCAAAAGAGACCCAGTACTTC.

As to this clonotype: A single base separates this from a much larger clone, so it may be a read error. The conserved phenylalanine or tryptophan normally closing the CDR3 is absent here, so this likely arose from a read error. The V call is TRBV28, the J call TRBJ2-3; D is unclear. Germline CDR1 MDHEN, CDR2 SYDVKM. With 6 bases removed from V and 2 bases from J, the gap between germline ends came to 12 bases. The CDR3 length is 14 residues. As DNA, the CDR3 is TGTGCCAGCAGGCCTGTTGCGATCACAGATACGCAGTATCTT. Its protein product is CASRPVAITDTQYL.

This chain links TRBV10-3 with TRBJ2-3; 10 positions match TRBD2. With 11 bases clipped from V and 0 bases from J, the junction kept 17 bases outside the gene matches. CDR3 size: 18 residues. Germline CDR1 is ENHRY and CDR2 is SYGVKD. In DNA form, the CDR3 reads TGTGCCTCGAAAGAGCGGGAGGGCCTTGGAGCAAGCACAGATACGCAGTATTTT. Encoded protein: CASKEREGLGASTDTQYF.

Only a few counts were recorded for this clonotype. The chain links TRBV7-3 to TRBJ2-2, with 7 bases identical to TRBD2. V shed 0 bases and J 0 bases; nucleotides not matched to a gene: 7. From germline, CDR1 is SGHTA and CDR2 FQGTGA. The CDR3 sequence is 18 residues long. The CDR3 loop is CASSLTPGGYPNTGELFF. The DNA of the CDR3 is TGTGCCAGCAGCTTAACACCCGGGGGGTACCCGAACACCGGGGAGCTGTTTTTT.

This clonotype was seen more than once but under ten times. The J gene is TRBJ1-1, the V gene TRBV10-2; D unresolved. Germline V CDR1 and CDR2: WSHSY, SAAADI. The CDR3 extends over 12 amino acids. Deletions cut 7 bases from V and 5 bases from J, with 11 bases between. The CDR3 region is CASNVGRTEAFF. CDR3 nucleotides: TGCGCCAGCAATGTGGGAAGAACTGAAGCTTTCTTT.

This clonotype was counted between two and nine times. V usage is TRBV12-3 or TRBV12-4 and J usage is TRBJ2-3; a possible D gene is TRBD1 (6 bases). Deletions cut 6 bases from V and 2 bases from J, with 15 bases between. The CDR3 length is 15 residues. In DNA form, the CDR3 reads TGTGCCAGCAGCAGCAGGGGCAACCCCACAGATACGCAGTATTTT. It is translated as CASSSRGNPTDTQYF.

This clonotype showed up just a few times. The chain uses TRBV28 and TRBJ2-5; D possibly uses TRBD1 or TRBD2 (6 bases each). The CDR3 is 14 amino acids. The V gene's germline CDR1 is MDHEN and CDR2 SYDVKM. Trimming stripped 3 bases from V and 7 bases from J, with 15 bases between. Written as DNA, the CDR3 is TGTGCCAGCAGTTTGAGGGGGGCGCGGGGGACCCAGTACTTC. It translates to CASSLRGARGTQYF.

This clonotype was recorded at least ten times. V usage is TRBV27 and J usage is TRBJ2-3; 9 bases line up with TRBD2. CDR3 length: 16 residues. The V segment lost 4 bases and the J segment 0 bases; nucleotides outside the gene matches: 5. The germline V gene has CDR1 MNHEY and CDR2 SMNVEV (reference sequence). CDR3 protein: CASSWDTSGSTDTQYF. CDR3 coding DNA: TGTGCCAGCAGTTGGGACACTAGCGGGAGCACAGATACGCAGTATTTT.

This clonotype has a count of ten or more. The chain has TRBV4-1 and TRBJ1-1, with 8 bases identical to TRBD1. The CDR3 totals 17 residues. Germline assignment: CDR1 MGHRA and CDR2 YSYEKL. J was trimmed by 5 bases and V by 2 bases; bases with no gene match: 13. In DNA form, the CDR3 reads TGCGCCAGCAGCCAACTGACAGGGGACTTGTTTCGGACTGAAGCTTTCTTT. Translated: CASSQLTGDLFRTEAFF.

In this sample, this clonotype turned up a few times. The rearrangement uses TRBV5-1 and TRBJ2-1; 10 bases are a match to TRBD2. Germline V CDR1 and CDR2: SGHRS, YFSETQ. The CDR3 sequence is 16 residues long. Losses at the gene ends were 3 bases for V and 4 bases for J; bases not matched to a gene: 7. The CDR3 is CASSSRGTSVYNEQFF. The CDR3, as DNA: TGCGCCAGCAGCTCGAGGGGGACTAGCGTTTACAATGAGCAGTTCTTC.

The chain is built from TRBV4-1 and TRBJ2-3, with 10 bases that match TRBD2. The length of the CDR3 is 17 residues. Germline V lookup: CDR1 MGHRA, CDR2 YSYEKL. After removal of 2 bases from V and 5 bases from J, the junction contained 10 bases not matched to a gene. Here the CDR3 DNA reads TGCGCCAGCAGCCAAAGGATCCTAGCGGGAGATAAAGATACGCAGTATTTT. Its protein product is CASSQRILAGDKDTQYF.

The genes are TRBV9 and TRBJ2-7; either TRBD1 or TRBD2 may supply D (6 bases each). Trimming pared 0 bases from V and 3 bases from J, leaving 13 bases between. Germline loops: CDR1 SGDLS, CDR2 YYNGEE. The CDR3 consists of 15 residues. As DNA, the CDR3 is TGTGCCAGCAGCGTAGGGAGGGGGTTTGGCTACGAGCAGTACTTC. Amino acid sequence: CASSVGRGFGYEQYF.

This clonotype was seen repeatedly, ten times or more. The chain combines TRBV6-1 with TRBJ2-7; 12 bases are shared with TRBD2. Germline V CDR1 and CDR2: MNHNS, SASEGT. This CDR3 has 19 amino acids. After removal of 5 bases from V and 0 bases from J, the junction contained 14 bases not matched to a gene. The CDR3 here is CASSTRLAGESSPSYEQYF. In DNA form, the CDR3 reads TGTGCCAGCAGTACCAGACTAGCGGGAGAATCCTCCCCCTCCTACGAGCAGTACTTC.

The J gene is TRBJ2-2, the V gene TRBV20-1; D gene uncertain. The germline V gene has CDR1 DFQATT and CDR2 SNEGSKA (reference sequence). This CDR3 region has 11 residues. The CDR3 region is CSLPTAGELFF. CDR3 nucleotides: TGCAGCCTTCCGACCGCCGGGGAGCTGTTTTTT.

This clonotype was observed a handful of times. The chain is built from TRBV20-1 and TRBJ2-3; tentative D call: TRBD1 (7 bases). Germline CDR1 DFQATT, CDR2 SNEGSKA (reference sequence). Trimming cost V 6 bases and J 4 bases, with 17 bases left between them. This CDR3 is 14 amino acids long. The CDR3 protein is CSAAEGAGPDTQYF. In nucleotides, the CDR3 is TGCAGTGCGGCGGAGGGGGCTGGGCCAGATACGCAGTATTTT.

This clonotype was counted ten times or more. V gene TRBV28 combines with J gene TRBJ2-7; 9 nucleotides agree with TRBD2. This CDR3 comprises 18 residues. V was clipped by 5 bases and J by 2 bases; unmatched bases: 16. CDR1 is MDHEN, CDR2 SYDVKM, per germline. CDR3 protein: CASSPEVAGEVIAYEQYF. The CDR3 nucleotides are TGTGCCAGCAGTCCCGAGGTAGCGGGAGAAGTAATAGCCTACGAGCAGTACTTC.